The clone carrying this TCR beta chain was recorded a few times. Its antigen is unknown. The sample is drawn from a study of T cell repertoires in cytomegalovirus infection. Whole-study context: Public TCR beta signatures indicated both CMV infection and matching HLA type.

Trimming left V 5 bases short and J 2 bases short, with 9 bases between. Germline-derived CDR1 and CDR2 are SGHVS and FNYEAQ. The CDR3 covers 13 residues. Study-level results: There were carriers of CMV plus the relevant HLA, and cumulative public TCR beta family frequency identified them.

TCRdb reanalysed the reads using MiXCR and keeps one entry per CDR3 protein. The sample shows about 450,000 distinct CDR3 sequences, approximately 31% of them seen only once. This sequence originates from a human donor in good health (CMV status not recorded). Some clones in this sample may be carry-over from other donors' samples. Material for sequencing was PBMCs. This chain links TRBV7-6 with TRBJ1-1; D not resolved. This chain's CDR3 is CASSPQTNTEAFF. CDR3 DNA: TGTGCCAGCAGCCCACAGACAAACACTGAAGCTTTCTTT.